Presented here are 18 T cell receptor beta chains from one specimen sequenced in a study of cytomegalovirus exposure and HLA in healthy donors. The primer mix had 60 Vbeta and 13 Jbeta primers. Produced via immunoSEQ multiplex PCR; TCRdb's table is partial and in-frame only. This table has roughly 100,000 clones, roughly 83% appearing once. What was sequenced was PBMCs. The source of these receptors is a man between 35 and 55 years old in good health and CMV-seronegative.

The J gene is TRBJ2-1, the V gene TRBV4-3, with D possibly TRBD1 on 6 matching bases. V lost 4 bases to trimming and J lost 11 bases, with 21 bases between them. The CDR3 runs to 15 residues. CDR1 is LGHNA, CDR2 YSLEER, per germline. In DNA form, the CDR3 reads TGCGCCAGCAGCCCCCTGGGCAGGGGCGGCACGAAGCAGTTCTTC. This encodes CASSPLGRGGTKQFF.

This CDR3 is CASSLGTAFNTEAFF. DNA of the CDR3: TGTGCCAGCAGCTTAGGGACAGCATTCAACACTGAAGCTTTCTTT. The genes are TRBV7-6 and TRBJ1-1, with D possibly being TRBD1 (6 bases). Deletions cut 1 base from V and 2 bases from J, with 11 bases between. CDR1 and CDR2 from the germline V gene are SGHVS and FNYEAQ. The CDR3 length is 15 residues.

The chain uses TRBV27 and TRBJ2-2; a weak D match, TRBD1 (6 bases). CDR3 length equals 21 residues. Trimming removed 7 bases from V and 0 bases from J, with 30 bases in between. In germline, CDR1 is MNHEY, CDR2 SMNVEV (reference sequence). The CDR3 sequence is CASNSIRYRRGGLSNTGELFF. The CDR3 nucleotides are TGTGCCAGCAATTCCATAAGGTACAGAAGAGGGGGATTATCGAACACCGGGGAGCTGTTTTTT.

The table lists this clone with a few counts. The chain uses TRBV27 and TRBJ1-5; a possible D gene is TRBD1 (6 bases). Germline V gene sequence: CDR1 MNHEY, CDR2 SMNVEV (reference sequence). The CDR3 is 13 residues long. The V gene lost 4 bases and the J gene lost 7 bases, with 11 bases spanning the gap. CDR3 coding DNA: TGTGCCAGCAGTTGGGGGCGCAGACAGCCCCAGCATTTT. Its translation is CASSWGRRQPQHF.

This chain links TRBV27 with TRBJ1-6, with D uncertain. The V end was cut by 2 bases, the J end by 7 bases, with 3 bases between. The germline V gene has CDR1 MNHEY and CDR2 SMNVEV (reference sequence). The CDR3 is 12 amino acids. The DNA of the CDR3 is TGTGCCAGCAGTTTACCGAATTCACCCCTCCACTTT. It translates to CASSLPNSPLHF.

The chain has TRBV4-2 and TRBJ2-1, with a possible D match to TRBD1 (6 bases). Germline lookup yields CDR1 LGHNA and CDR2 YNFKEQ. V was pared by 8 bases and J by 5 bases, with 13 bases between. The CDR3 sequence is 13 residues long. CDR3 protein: CASGGHTNNEQFF. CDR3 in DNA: TGTGCCAGCGGGGGACACACCAACAATGAGCAGTTCTTC.

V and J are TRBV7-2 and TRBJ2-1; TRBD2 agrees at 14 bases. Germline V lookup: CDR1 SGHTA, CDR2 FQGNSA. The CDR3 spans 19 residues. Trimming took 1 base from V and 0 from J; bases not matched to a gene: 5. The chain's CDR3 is CASSLGTSGGPSSYNEQFF. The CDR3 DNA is TGTGCCAGCAGCTTAGGGACTAGCGGGGGGCCCAGCTCCTACAATGAGCAGTTCTTC.

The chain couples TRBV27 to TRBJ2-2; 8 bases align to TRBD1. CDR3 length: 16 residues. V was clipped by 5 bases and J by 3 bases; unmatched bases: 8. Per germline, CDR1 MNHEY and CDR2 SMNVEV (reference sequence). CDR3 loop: CASSMTGVLDTGELFF. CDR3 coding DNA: TGTGCCAGCAGTATGACAGGGGTGTTGGACACCGGGGAGCTGTTTTTT.

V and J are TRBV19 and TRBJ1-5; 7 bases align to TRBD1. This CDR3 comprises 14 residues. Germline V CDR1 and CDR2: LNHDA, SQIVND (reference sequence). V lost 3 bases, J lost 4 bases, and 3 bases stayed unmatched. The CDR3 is CASSIRDRNQPQHF. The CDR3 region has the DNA TGTGCCAGTAGTATCCGGGACAGAAATCAGCCCCAGCATTTT.

The CDR3 here is CASSVGLAGNYEQYF. The CDR3, as DNA: TGTGCCAGCAGCGTAGGGCTAGCGGGGAACTACGAGCAGTACTTC. The chain has TRBV9 and TRBJ2-7; 9 bases line up with TRBD2. The CDR3 contains 15 residues. Trimming took 0 bases from V and 3 from J; bases not matched to a gene: 4. Germline values: CDR1 SGDLS, CDR2 YYNGEE.

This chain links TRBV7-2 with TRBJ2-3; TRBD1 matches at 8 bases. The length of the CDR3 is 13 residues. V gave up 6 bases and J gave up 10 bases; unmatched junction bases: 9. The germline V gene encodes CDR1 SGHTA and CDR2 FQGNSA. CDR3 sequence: CASRPTGAGPQYF. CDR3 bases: TGTGCCAGCAGACCGACAGGGGCGGGACCGCAGTATTTT.

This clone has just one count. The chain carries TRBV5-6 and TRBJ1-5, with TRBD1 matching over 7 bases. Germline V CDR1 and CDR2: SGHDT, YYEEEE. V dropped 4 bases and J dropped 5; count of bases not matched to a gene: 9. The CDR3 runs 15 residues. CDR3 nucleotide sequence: TGTGCCAGCAGCATTAGCGACAGGGTGTATCAGCCCCAGCATTTT. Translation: CASSISDRVYQPQHF.

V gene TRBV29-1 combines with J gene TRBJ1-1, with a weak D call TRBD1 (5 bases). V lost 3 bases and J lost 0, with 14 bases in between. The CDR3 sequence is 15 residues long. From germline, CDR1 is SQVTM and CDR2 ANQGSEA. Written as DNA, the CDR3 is TGCAGCGTTGATACAGCCTGGGGGGTGAACACTGAAGCTTTCTTT. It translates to CSVDTAWGVNTEAFF.

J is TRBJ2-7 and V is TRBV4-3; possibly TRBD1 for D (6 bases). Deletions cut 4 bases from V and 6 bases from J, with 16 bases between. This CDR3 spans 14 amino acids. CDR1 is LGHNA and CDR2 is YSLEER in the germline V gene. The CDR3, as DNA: TGCGCCAGCAGCCCCGGCAGGGGTTCAAGCGAGCAGTACTTC. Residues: CASSPGRGSSEQYF.

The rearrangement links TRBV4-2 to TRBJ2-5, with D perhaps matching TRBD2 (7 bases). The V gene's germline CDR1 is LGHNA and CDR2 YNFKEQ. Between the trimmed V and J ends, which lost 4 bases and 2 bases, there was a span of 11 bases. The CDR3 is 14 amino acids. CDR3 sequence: CASSRAGAQETQYF. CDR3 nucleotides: TGTGCCAGCAGCCGGGCGGGGGCACAAGAGACCCAGTACTTC.

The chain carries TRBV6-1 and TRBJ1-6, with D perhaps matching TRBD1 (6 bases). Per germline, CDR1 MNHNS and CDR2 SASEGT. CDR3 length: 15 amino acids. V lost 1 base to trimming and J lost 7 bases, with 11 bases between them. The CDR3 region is CASSEGRGKNSPLHF. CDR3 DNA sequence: TGTGCCAGCAGTGAAGGCAGGGGCAAAAATTCACCCCTCCACTTT.

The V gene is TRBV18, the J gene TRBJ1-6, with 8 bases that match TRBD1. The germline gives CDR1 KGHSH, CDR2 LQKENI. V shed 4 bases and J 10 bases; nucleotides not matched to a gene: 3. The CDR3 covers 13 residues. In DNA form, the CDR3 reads TGTGCCAGCTCACGGGACAGGCGATCACCCCTCCACTTT. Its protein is CASSRDRRSPLHF.

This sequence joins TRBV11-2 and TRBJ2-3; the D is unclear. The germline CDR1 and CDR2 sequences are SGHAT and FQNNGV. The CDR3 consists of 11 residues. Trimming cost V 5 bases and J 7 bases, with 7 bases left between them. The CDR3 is CASSPSYTQYF. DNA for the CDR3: TGTGCCAGCAGCCCCAGTTATACGCAGTATTTT.